This T cell receptor (beta chain) was captured by sequencing in a study of shared clonotypes between healthy human individuals. Study information: Aged between 18 and 49, the donors were a couple of women and three men. Per donor, three plates held CD4 naive cells, three held CD4 memory, two held CD8 naive and one held CD8 memory. Study-wide results and caveats: Relative to their counterparts shared across all four donors, non-shared clonotypes exhibited diminished generation probabilities. Of the naive CD4 clonotypes, roughly 5% were shared across a handful of donors.

TCRdb's table, derived via immunoSEQ multiplex PCR, lists solely in-frame clones and lacks some. The data contain nearly 2 million clones, approximately 94% of them singletons. Naive CD8 populations comprised CD45RO-negative cells positively selected for CCR7, excluding terminally differentiated effector memory CD45RA+ cells. Trimming cost V 7 bases and J 6 bases, with 22 bases left between them. This CDR3 spans 16 amino acids. The germline V gene encodes CDR1 MDHEN and CDR2 SYDVKM. About this clone itself: Its specificity is unknown.

Sequences were obtained from naive CD8+ T cells sorted from blood. The chain links TRBV28 to TRBJ2-4, with D perhaps given as TRBD1 or TRBD2 (5 bases each). This TCR derives from a man aged 18 to 29 in good health. DNA of the CDR3: TGTGCCAGCACCCGGTCCGGGGCGAGGGGTGGAAACATTCAGTACTTC. Its protein product is CASTRSGARGGNIQYF.